The rows below give T cell receptor beta chains drawn from one sample of a study of blood T cell repertoires in COVID-19. Profiled with immunoSEQ multiplex PCR; TCRdb holds only in-frame clones, not every one. The sample contains about 120,000 clones, around four fifths of which appear only once. Sequencing was done on a sample of peripheral blood. These receptors all come from a human donor in a cohort sampled during active COVID-19. The CDR3 runs from the conserved cysteine through the conserved F or W. The D gene is left open where the match is weak. Clone size is not always given. Where it is, it says once, few, many or a class for expanded clones.

V	size	J	D	DNA	CDR3
TRBV11-1	.	TRBJ1-1	.	TGTGCCAGCAGCCGCAGAATGAACACTGAAGCTTTCTTT	CASSRRMNTEAFF
TRBV7-9	.	TRBJ2-7	TRBD2	TGTGCCAGCAGCTCTATAGCGGGAATGCGAGTCGAGCAGTACTTC	CASSSIAGMRVEQYF
TRBV3-1/TRBV3-2	.	TRBJ1-1	.	TGTGCCAGCAGGGCTAGCGACACGAACACTGAAGCTTTCTTT	CASRASDTNTEAFF
TRBV7-2	.	TRBJ1-1	.	TGTGCCAGCAGCTTATTAGGGGGTGGGAACACTGAAGCTTTCTTT	CASSLLGGGNTEAFF
TRBV30	.	TRBJ1-6	.	TGTGCCTGGGGTAAGGGGCCCTTCGGTTCACCCCTCCACTTT	CAWGKGPFGSPLHF
TRBV15	.	TRBJ2-4	TRBD2	TGTGCCACCAGCAGAGATCCAGCGGGGGGGCATGTGGACATTCAGTACTTC	CATSRDPAGGHVDIQYF
TRBV5-4	.	TRBJ2-5	TRBD1	TGTGCCAGCAGCTTGCGGACAGGGTGGGTAGGAGAGACCCAGTACTTC	CASSLRTGWVGETQYF
TRBV27	few	TRBJ2-3	TRBD2	TGTGCCAGCAGACCCATAGCGGGAGAGCGAGGAACAGATACGCAGTATTTT	CASRPIAGERGTDTQYF
TRBV20-1	.	TRBJ1-3	.	TGCAGTGCTAGTGGACTGTACTCTGGAAACACCATATATTTT	CSASGLYSGNTIYF
TRBV11-2	.	TRBJ2-5	.	TGTGCCAGCAGCTTAGTTGGTCCCCTCAGGGAGACCCAGTACTTC	CASSLVGPLRETQYF